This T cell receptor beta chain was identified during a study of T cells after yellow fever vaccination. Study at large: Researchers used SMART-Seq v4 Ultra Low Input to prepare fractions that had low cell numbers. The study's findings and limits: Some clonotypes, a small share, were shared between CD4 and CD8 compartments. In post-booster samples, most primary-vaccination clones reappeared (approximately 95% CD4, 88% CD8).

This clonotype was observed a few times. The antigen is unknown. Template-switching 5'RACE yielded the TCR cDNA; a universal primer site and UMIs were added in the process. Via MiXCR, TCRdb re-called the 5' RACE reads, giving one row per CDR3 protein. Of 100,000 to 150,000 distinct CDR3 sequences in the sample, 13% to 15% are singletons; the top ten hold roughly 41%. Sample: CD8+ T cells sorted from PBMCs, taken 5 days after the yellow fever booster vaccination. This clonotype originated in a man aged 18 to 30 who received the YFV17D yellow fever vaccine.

CDR3 protein: CASSLSDPREEGFTDTQYF. The CDR3 region has the DNA TGCGCCAGCAGCCTTTCGGACCCCAGAGAAGAGGGGTTCACAGATACGCAGTATTTT. This chain uses TRBV4-1 with TRBJ2-3; D tentatively reads TRBD1 or TRBD2 (5 bases each). Germline CDR1 reads MGHRA; CDR2 reads YSYEKL. The CDR3 contains 19 residues. V was cut by 4 bases and J by 2 bases, with 25 bases left in between.